The T cell receptor beta chain under discussion was sequenced for a study of pediatric ulcerative colitis (dated by TCRdb to the late 2010s). General notes on the study: Among the ulcerative colitis patients, about seven had pancolitis and two had left-sided colitis, and histology in every patient was consistent with ulcerative colitis. Ten or so newly diagnosed, treatment-naive pediatric ulcerative colitis patients and a few non-IBD control children each provided paired blood and rectal samples. By Pediatric Ulcerative Colitis Activity Index, a couple of patients had mild disease, several had moderate disease and three had acute severe colitis. Findings and caveats that apply to the study as a whole: With only a handful of individuals, the healthy control group was small. For technical reasons, the blood samples of a couple of patients yielded substantially fewer templates, so those samples were excluded from the blood-rectal overlap analysis. Clonal overlap between a subject's own blood and rectum was significantly greater in ulcerative colitis patients than in controls, which suggests more T cell trafficking to inflamed tissue. Two rectal CDR3 clonotypes turned up in every ulcerative colitis patient but in none of the controls. Rectal pinch biopsies may have included blood-derived T cells, especially in patients with overt colitis. Features of the rectal repertoire distinguished controls, mild-moderate colitis patients and acute severe colitis patients, and in acute severe colitis rectal diversity was lower because of clonal expansions. Repertoires were derived from total lymphocyte DNA, so rare subsets such as regulatory T cells may have patterns not reflected.

Through the immunoSEQ TRB Survey service, multiplex V and J primers were used to amplify rearranged CDR3 beta regions from genomic DNA. To keep sequencing depth the same across samples, survey-level depth of up to 500,000 reads per sample was applied. The libraries were purified, combined into pools and sequenced with Illumina technology. In the authors' own workflow: immunoSEQ online tools were used for productive clonality, sample overlap, pairwise scatters, CDR3 beta length, V/D/J gene usage and productiveness. Calculated diversity was defined as the number of unique rearrangements divided by total templates, multiplied by 100, and Shannon and Simpson indices were computed as well. Z-score normalized data were analyzed by principal component analysis with the R prcomp function and the ggbiplot package. Blood-rectal clonal overlap within each subject was quantified with Morisita's index. Sourced from immuneACCESS, this table was stored by TCRdb with only in-frame sequences that have V and J called. A share of the clones is absent; for the studies checked, an unresolved V gene accounts for under half, and the remainder has no known explanation. V and J calls and clone size follow that table, whereas D and trimming were derived from the DNA. The sample table holds 30,000 to 35,000 clones, of which around 80% were seen once. About 1.1% of the sample is held by the ten biggest clonotypes.

During colonoscopy, one to two pinch biopsies were obtained from the rectum for research purposes. No immunosuppressive medication had been given to the ulcerative colitis patients before the diagnostic colonoscopy. Rectal biopsies were digested with proteinase K before DNA isolation. The Wizard kit (Promega) was used to extract genomic DNA from both blood and intestinal samples. V lost 4 bases and J lost 1 base; the stretch between them is 10 bases long. There are 14 amino acids in the CDR3, from cysteine to phenylalanine inclusive. The sequence is cut down to CDR3 DNA, 42 bases in frame from base 1. Details on this clone: This clone's antigen is unknown. Within one base of it there is no much larger clone, and no base qualities were kept.

What was sequenced was gut tissue. This sequence originates from a boy aged 5-17 years with mild ulcerative colitis. The rearrangement joined TRBV6-7 to TRBJ1-1, with the identity of the D gene unclear. TRBV6-7 is flagged as an ORF with uncertain function. The DNA sequence is as follows: TGTGCCAGCAGTTTCTCCATACCGAACACTGAAGCTTTCTTT. It translates as CASSFSIPNTEAFF.